Listed below are T cell receptor beta chains from one sample, sequenced in a study of cytomegalovirus exposure and HLA in healthy donors. Produced via immunoSEQ multiplex PCR; TCRdb's table is partial and in-frame only. The table includes 180,000 or so clones, approximately 9.5% detected once. Sequencing input: PBMCs. These receptors all come from a woman in her thirties in good health and CMV-seropositive. CDR3s include the opening cysteine and the closing phenylalanine or tryptophan. D genes are given only for firm matches. Only some rows state a clone size, as once, few, many or a class for expanded clones.

cdr3_nt	cdr3_aa	j_call	d_call	v_call	clone_size
TGTGCCAGCAGGGGGGACAGGTACTACGAGCAGTACTTC	CASRGDRYYEQYF	TRBJ2-7	TRBD1	TRBV6-6	few
TGCGCCAGCAGCCTGGCCGGGGGACTAGAAGAGACCCAGTACTTC	CASSLAGGLEETQYF	TRBJ2-5	TRBD2	TRBV5-1	.
TGCGCCAGCAGCTTCAGGGCTATGAACACTGAAGCTTTCTTT	CASSFRAMNTEAFF	TRBJ1-1	.	TRBV5-1	few
TGTGCTAGTGGTTTGGTACAGGGACCCCTTCTCTATGGCTACACCTTC	CASGLVQGPLLYGYTF	TRBJ1-2	.	TRBV12-5	few
TGCAGCGCCCAGGGTGGGGCCAACGTCCTGACTTTC	CSAQGGANVLTF	TRBJ2-6	.	TRBV29-1	.
TGTGCCAGCAGTGCATGGACAGGGGGCACTGAGCAGTTCTTC	CASSAWTGGTEQFF	TRBJ2-1	TRBD1	TRBV6-1	.
TGTGCCAGCTCACTAGGGACAGGATACCCCTACGAGCAGTACTTC	CASSLGTGYPYEQYF	TRBJ2-7	TRBD1	TRBV18	few
TGCGCCAGCAGTGAGTCGGGCCACCGGGGAGATACGCAGTATTTT	CASSESGHRGDTQYF	TRBJ2-3	.	TRBV10-1	many
TGTGCCAGTACCCCCACGACGAGGAGCAATGGCTACACCTTC	CASTPTTRSNGYTF	TRBJ1-2	.	TRBV19	few
TGTGCCTGGAGACAGGATAATGAAAAACTGTTTTTT	CAWRQDNEKLFF	TRBJ1-4	.	TRBV30	.
TGTGCCTGGAGCACTAGCGGGAGTGGGGAGACCCAGTACTTC	CAWSTSGSGETQYF	TRBJ2-5	TRBD2	TRBV30	few
TGTGCCAGCAGCTTAGAGTTTTCGGGCGGGGAGCTGTTTTTT	CASSLEFSGGELFF	TRBJ2-2	.	TRBV7-2	.
TGTGCCAGCAGTGAAGCTCCAATTCCATTTCAAGAGACCCAGTACTTC	CASSEAPIPFQETQYF	TRBJ2-5	.	TRBV6-1	few
TGCGCCAGCAGCTTCTCCAGCTCCTACGAGCAGTACTTC	CASSFSSSYEQYF	TRBJ2-7	.	TRBV5-1	few
TGTGCCTGGAGTGTCGGGACAGGGAACACTGAAGCTTTCTTT	CAWSVGTGNTEAFF	TRBJ1-1	TRBD1	TRBV30	few
TGTGCCAGCTCAACCGGGACAGACAACACTGAAGCTTTCTTT	CASSTGTDNTEAFF	TRBJ1-1	TRBD1	TRBV18	.
TGTGCCAGCAGTTACCGGGGGAGTCTTGGAGATACGCAGTATTTT	CASSYRGSLGDTQYF	TRBJ2-3	.	TRBV6-6	few
TGCAGCGTGCTAGACAGGACTGTTAATGAAAAACTGTTTTTT	CSVLDRTVNEKLFF	TRBJ1-4	.	TRBV29-1	few
TGCGCCAGCAGCCAAGACCCCCAGGGAGAGACCCAGTACTTC	CASSQDPQGETQYF	TRBJ2-5	.	TRBV4-1	.
TGTGCCTGGGACAGGGGAATAGCAGATACGCAGTATTTT	CAWDRGIADTQYF	TRBJ2-3	TRBD1	TRBV30	few
TGTGCCAGTAGTGGATACTTGGGGACTAGCACGCTCTTC	CASSGYLGTSTLF	TRBJ2-1	TRBD2	TRBV19	.
TGTGCCAGCAGCCCTACGGGACTAGCGGTCCCTGGGGGTACGCAGTATTTT	CASSPTGLAVPGGTQYF	TRBJ2-3	TRBD2	TRBV7-9	.
TGCGCCAGCAGTGGAACTAGCGGGAGTTACGAGCAGTACTTC	CASSGTSGSYEQYF	TRBJ2-7	TRBD2	TRBV10-1	.
TGTGCCAGCAGCTCCAGGGTGGGTCAAGAGACCCAGTACTTC	CASSSRVGQETQYF	TRBJ2-5	.	TRBV7-6	few
TGTGCCAGCAGTGGGAGACAGGGCCACGAGCAGTACTTC	CASSGRQGHEQYF	TRBJ2-7	TRBD1	TRBV6-1	.
TGTGCCAGCAGAGGACTAGCGGCCCAAGAGACCCAGTACTTC	CASRGLAAQETQYF	TRBJ2-5	TRBD2	TRBV2	.
TGTGCCACGGCGCGGACAGCGCCGATGAACACTGAAGCTTTCTTT	CATARTAPMNTEAFF	TRBJ1-1	.	TRBV4-2	.
TGTGCCAGCAGTTACGGGCAGGGAAAAGCTTTCTTT	CASSYGQGKAFF	TRBJ1-1	.	TRBV6-5	.
TGTGCCAGCTCACCACTGGGACAGGGGGGATCCTACGAGCAGTACTTC	CASSPLGQGGSYEQYF	TRBJ2-7	TRBD1	TRBV18	few
TGTGCCAGCTCACCCAGGACAGAGAACACTGAAGCTTTCTTT	CASSPRTENTEAFF	TRBJ1-1	.	TRBV18	.
TGTGCCAGCAGCTTTTACCAGCGAGAGCAGTTCTTC	CASSFYQREQFF	TRBJ2-1	.	TRBV5-5	few
TGTGCCAGCAGCTTAGGCGCAGGCTGGGGCTACACCTTC	CASSLGAGWGYTF	TRBJ1-2	.	TRBV11-2	few
TGTGCCAGCAGCGTCCAGGCCAGTACTGAAGCTTTCTTT	CASSVQASTEAFF	TRBJ1-1	.	TRBV7-9	.
TGCGCCAGCAGCCACACGGGGGACGTTAATTCGGAGCAGTACTTC	CASSHTGDVNSEQYF	TRBJ2-5	.	TRBV4-1	.
TGTGCCACCAGCCCGTTGGAGTACAGGGATACGCAGTATTTT	CATSPLEYRDTQYF	TRBJ2-3	.	TRBV15	few
TGTGCCAGCAGTGAAATGGGACTAGCGGGAGGGAGCACCGGGGAGCTGTTTTTT	CASSEMGLAGGSTGELFF	TRBJ2-2	TRBD2	TRBV2	few
TGCGCCAGCAGCCAAGTTCCACTAGCGGGAGTACCCAATGAGCAGTTCTTC	CASSQVPLAGVPNEQFF	TRBJ2-1	TRBD2	TRBV4-1	.
TGTGCCAGCTCGCGGGGACAGGTCTACGAGCAGTACTTC	CASSRGQVYEQYF	TRBJ2-7	TRBD1	TRBV18	few
TGTGCCAGCAGCTCCTCTTGGGAGACAGATACGCAGTATTTT	CASSSSWETDTQYF	TRBJ2-3	.	TRBV7-3	.
TGCGCCAGCAGAAGCCGGGACTATTCCTACGAGCAGTACTTC	CASRSRDYSYEQYF	TRBJ2-7	TRBD2	TRBV4-1	few
TGCGCCAGCAGCGGACTAGCGGGCTCTGGGGCCAACGTCCTGACTTTC	CASSGLAGSGANVLTF	TRBJ2-6	TRBD2	TRBV5-1	.
TGTGCCAGCAGTACCCCGGGACAGGGGGCGTACGAGCAGTACTTC	CASSTPGQGAYEQYF	TRBJ2-7	TRBD1	TRBV28	.
TGTGCCAGCAGTTTAGGGGGAGGCGCTTCCTACGAGCAGTACTTC	CASSLGGGASYEQYF	TRBJ2-7	.	TRBV27	.
TGTGCCAGCAGCTCCCGCGGCGGGACAGGGGGCGGACGCACAGATACGCAGTATTTT	CASSSRGGTGGGRTDTQYF	TRBJ2-3	TRBD1	TRBV7-2	.
TGTGCAAGCAGCCCCTCCAGCGGGGACACAGATACGCAGTATTTT	CASSPSSGDTDTQYF	TRBJ2-3	TRBD2	TRBV7-9	few
TGTGCCAGCAGTCGGCTGACCGGGACAGCGATTTTGGAGGGCTACACCTTC	CASSRLTGTAILEGYTF	TRBJ1-2	TRBD1	TRBV27	few
TGTGCCAGCAGCCCTCAAGGGGGTTTAGCCAAAAACATTCAGTACTTC	CASSPQGGLAKNIQYF	TRBJ2-4	.	TRBV9	.
TGTGCCAGCAGCTCGTCTCGCGTCTGGAATTCACCCCTCCACTTT	CASSSSRVWNSPLHF	TRBJ1-6	.	TRBV5-8	.